This TCR beta chain was observed in a study of blood T cell repertoires in COVID-19 (dated by TCRdb to the early 2020s). About the full investigation: Samples covering the acute and convalescent phases of COVID-19 were provided by collaborators in the United States, Italy and Spain. The material from the prospective study consisted of cDNA or gDNA derived from T cells, B-cell-depleted T cells, or PBMCs. Subjects who had been exposed to COVID-19, were actively infected with it, or had recovered from it provided the deeply sampled blood TCRbeta repertoires that made up the dataset. The repertoires were released in a freely available public database meant as a resource for research on the immune response to SARS-CoV-2. Samples came from the ongoing ImmuneRACE study (first 160 participants) plus 1,254 subjects from 6 global collaborators. The sample metadata nearly always contained a de-identified subject ID, COVID-19 status, age in years and sex. Where available, HLA class I and class II types were taken from metadata supplied by the sample provider and were not determined by assay-based typing. The paper as a whole reports these results and caveats: How much clinical and demographic metadata was included differed by source and by participant, and the metadata was provided uncurated.

As for this clone: Which antigen it targets is not known. No base quality values were provided; no much bigger clone lies one nucleotide off.

The collaborating institutions used their own protocols to collect whole blood in K2EDTA tubes. For TCRbeta analysis, collaborators shipped samples as frozen whole blood, isolated PBMCs, or DNA extracted from either of those sample types. V and J lose 3 bases and 1 base, and a span of 27 bases separates them. From the cysteine through the phenylalanine, the CDR3 covers 20 amino acids. CDR3 DNA is the only sequence kept; it has 60 bases, read in frame from the first base. CDR1 and CDR2 are read off the germline V gene as ENHRY and SYGVKD. The immunoSEQ Assay, a bias-controlled multiplex PCR, was used to amplify TCRbeta CDR3 regions from genomic DNA. On the authors' methods: Within the assay, amplification of reference gene primers was used to estimate how many nucleated cells each sample contained. Sequence reads were collapsed and filtered to measure the absolute abundance of every unique TCRbeta CDR3 rearrangement. Productive Simpson clonality was computed per sample as the square root of Simpson's diversity index over productive rearrangements. TCRdb stores this immuneACCESS table with in-frame sequences only. Part of the clones is absent; in the studies checked, under half of the shortfall reflects unresolved V genes, and no reason is known for the rest. V and J calls and clone size are as listed in that table; D and trimming were resolved from the DNA. The sample table shows under 100,000 clones, and 70% to 90% are seen once. The leading ten clones occupy about 5.1% of the sample.

Sequences were obtained from peripheral blood. The sequence came from a man aged 35-49 years with acute or convalescent COVID-19. Here the chain combines TRBV10-3 and TRBJ1-1, with TRBD1 perhaps the D gene, on 5 matching bases. For the CDR3, the sequence is CAISDPSPSLQAEKNTEAFF. The nucleotide sequence reads as follows: TGTGCCATCAGTGACCCTAGTCCCTCCCTACAGGCGGAAAAGAACACTGAAGCTTTCTTT.